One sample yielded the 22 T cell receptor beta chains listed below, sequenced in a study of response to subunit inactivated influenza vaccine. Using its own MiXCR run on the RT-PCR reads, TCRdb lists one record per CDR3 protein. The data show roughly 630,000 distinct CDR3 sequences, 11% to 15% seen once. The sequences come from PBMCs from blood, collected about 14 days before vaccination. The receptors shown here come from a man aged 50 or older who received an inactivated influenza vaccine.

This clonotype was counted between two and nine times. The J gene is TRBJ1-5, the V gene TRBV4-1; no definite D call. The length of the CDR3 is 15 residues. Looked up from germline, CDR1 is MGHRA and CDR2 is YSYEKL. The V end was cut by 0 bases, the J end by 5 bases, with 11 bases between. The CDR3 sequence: CASSQEVLGDQPQHF. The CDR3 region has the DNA TGCGCCAGCAGCCAAGAAGTTCTTGGGGATCAGCCCCAGCATTTT.

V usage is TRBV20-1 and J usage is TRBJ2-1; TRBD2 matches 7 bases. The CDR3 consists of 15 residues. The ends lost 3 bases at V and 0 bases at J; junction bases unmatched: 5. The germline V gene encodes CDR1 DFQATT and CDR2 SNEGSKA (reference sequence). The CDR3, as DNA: TGCAGTGCTAGTCGACTAGCCAGCTCCTACAATGAGCAGTTCTTC. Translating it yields CSASRLASSYNEQFF.

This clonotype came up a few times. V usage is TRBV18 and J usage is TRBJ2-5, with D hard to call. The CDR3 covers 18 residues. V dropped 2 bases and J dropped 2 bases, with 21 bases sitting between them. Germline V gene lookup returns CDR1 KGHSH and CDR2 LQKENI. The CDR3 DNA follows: TGTGCCAGCTCACCAAAACCTTGGCAACGACCGTCTCAAGAGACCCAGTACTTC. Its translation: CASSPKPWQRPSQETQYF.

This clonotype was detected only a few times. Here the CDR3 reads CASSLAGRLSEAFF. CDR3 DNA sequence: TGCGCCAGCAGCTTGGCCGGTAGGTTATCTGAAGCTTTCTTT. The chain links TRBV5-1 to TRBJ1-1; D call uncertain. From germline, CDR1 is SGHRS and CDR2 YFSETQ. Deletions cut 0 bases from V and 6 bases from J, with 12 bases between. CDR3 length equals 14 residues.

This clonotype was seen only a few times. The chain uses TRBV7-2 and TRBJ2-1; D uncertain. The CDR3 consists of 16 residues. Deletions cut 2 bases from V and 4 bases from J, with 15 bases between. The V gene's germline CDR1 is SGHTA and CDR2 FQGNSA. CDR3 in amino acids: CASSLRWQVVYNEQFF. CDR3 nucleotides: TGTGCCAGCAGCTTAAGGTGGCAGGTGGTTTACAATGAGCAGTTCTTC.

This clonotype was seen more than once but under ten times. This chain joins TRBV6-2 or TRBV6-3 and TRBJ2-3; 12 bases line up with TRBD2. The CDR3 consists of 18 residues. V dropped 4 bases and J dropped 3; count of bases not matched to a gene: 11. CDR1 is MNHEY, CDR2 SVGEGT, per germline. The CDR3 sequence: CASSSASGRAGITDTQYF. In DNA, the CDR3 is TGTGCCAGCAGTTCGGCTAGCGGGAGGGCCGGAATAACAGATACGCAGTATTTT.

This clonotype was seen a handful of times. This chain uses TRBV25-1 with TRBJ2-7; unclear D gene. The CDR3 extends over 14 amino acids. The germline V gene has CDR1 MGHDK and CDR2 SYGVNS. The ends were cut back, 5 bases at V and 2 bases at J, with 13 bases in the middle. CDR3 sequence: CASSKVDGPYEQYF. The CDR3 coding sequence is TGTGCCAGCAGTAAGGTAGACGGCCCCTACGAGCAGTACTTC.

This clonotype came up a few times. CDR3 sequence: CASRFRGGTDTQYF. CDR3 coding DNA: TGTGCCAGCCGGTTCCGGGGTGGGACAGATACGCAGTATTTT. The genes are TRBV2 and TRBJ2-3; possible D gene TRBD2, 5 bases. The germline V gene encodes CDR1 SNHLY and CDR2 FYNNEI. The germline V and J ends were trimmed by 8 bases and 3 bases, with 15 bases remaining between them. This CDR3 region has 14 residues. The whole variable domain, filled in from reference TRBV2 and TRBJ2-3, reads EPEVTQTPSHQVTQMGQEVILRCVPISNHLYFYWYRQILGQKVEFLVSFYNNEISEKSEIFDDQFSVERPDGSNFTLKIRSTKLEDSAMYFCASRFRGGTDTQYFGPGTRLTVL.

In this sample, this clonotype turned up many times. The chain's CDR3 is CASSWETRNQETQYF. Here the CDR3 DNA reads TGTGCCAGCAGCTGGGAAACACGGAACCAAGAGACCCAGTACTTC. The chain joins TRBV5-6 to TRBJ2-5; the D is unclear. The CDR3 loop spans 15 amino acids. Germline values: CDR1 SGHDT, CDR2 YYEEEE. Trimming shortened V by 3 bases and J by 0 bases, and 12 bases separated the two germline ends.

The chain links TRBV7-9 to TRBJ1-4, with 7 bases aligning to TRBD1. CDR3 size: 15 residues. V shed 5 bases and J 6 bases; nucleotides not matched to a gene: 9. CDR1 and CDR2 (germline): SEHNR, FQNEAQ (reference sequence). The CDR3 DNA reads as TGTGCCAGCAGCCAAACGACAGGGAGGGATGAAAAACTGTTTTTT. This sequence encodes CASSQTTGRDEKLFF.

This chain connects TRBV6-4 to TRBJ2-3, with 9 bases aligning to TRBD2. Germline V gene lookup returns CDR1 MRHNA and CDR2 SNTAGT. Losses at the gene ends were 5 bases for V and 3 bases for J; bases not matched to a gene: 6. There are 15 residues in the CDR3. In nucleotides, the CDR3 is TGTGCCAGCAGTCGTAGCGGGAGTCAGACAGATACGCAGTATTTT. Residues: CASSRSGSQTDTQYF.

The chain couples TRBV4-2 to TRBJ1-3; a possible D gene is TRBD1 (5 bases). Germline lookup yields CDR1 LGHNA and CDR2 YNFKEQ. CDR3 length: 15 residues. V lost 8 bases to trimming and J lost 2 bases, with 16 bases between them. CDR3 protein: CASGWQGAAGNTIYF. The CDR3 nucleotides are TGTGCCAGCGGGTGGCAGGGTGCGGCTGGAAACACCATATATTTT.

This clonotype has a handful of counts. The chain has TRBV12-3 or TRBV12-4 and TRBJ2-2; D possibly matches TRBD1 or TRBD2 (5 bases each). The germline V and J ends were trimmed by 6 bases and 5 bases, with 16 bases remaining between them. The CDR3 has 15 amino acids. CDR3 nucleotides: TGTGCCAGCAGCCCCCGGGACCCCCGGACCGGGGAGCTGTTTTTT. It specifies CASSPRDPRTGELFF.

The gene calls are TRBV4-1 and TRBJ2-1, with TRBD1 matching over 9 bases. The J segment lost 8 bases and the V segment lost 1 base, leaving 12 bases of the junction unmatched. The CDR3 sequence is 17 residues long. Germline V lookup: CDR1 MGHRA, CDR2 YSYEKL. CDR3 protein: CASSQVSTGTGLYEQFF. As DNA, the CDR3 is TGCGCCAGCAGCCAAGTCTCCACCGGGACAGGGTTGTATGAGCAGTTCTTC.

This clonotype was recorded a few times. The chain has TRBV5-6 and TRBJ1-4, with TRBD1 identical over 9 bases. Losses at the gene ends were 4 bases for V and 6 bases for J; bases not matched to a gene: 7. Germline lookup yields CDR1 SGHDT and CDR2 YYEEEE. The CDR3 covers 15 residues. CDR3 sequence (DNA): TGTGCCAGCAGCCCGAAGGGACAGGGCGATGAAAAACTGTTTTTT. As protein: CASSPKGQGDEKLFF.

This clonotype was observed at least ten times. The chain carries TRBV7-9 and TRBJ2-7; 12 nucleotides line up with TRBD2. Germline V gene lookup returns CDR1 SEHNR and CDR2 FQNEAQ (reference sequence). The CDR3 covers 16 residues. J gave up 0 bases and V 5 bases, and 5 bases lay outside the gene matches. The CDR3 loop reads CASSGRLAGASYEQYF. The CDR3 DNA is TGTGCCAGCAGCGGACGACTAGCGGGGGCCTCCTACGAGCAGTACTTC.

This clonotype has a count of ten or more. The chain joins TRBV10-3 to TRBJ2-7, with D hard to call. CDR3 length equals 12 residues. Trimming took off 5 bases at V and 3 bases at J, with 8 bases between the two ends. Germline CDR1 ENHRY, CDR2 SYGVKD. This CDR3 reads CAISPDGYEQYF. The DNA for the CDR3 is TGTGCCATCAGTCCTGACGGCTACGAGCAGTACTTC.

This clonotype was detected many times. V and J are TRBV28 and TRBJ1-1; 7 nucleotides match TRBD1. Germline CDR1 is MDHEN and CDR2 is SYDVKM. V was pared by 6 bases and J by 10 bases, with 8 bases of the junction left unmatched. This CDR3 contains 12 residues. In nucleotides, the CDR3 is TGTGCCAGCAGCCTAAGACAGGGTCGAGCTTTCTTT. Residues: CASSLRQGRAFF. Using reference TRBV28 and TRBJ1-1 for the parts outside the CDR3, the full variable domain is DVKVTQSSRYLVKRTGEKVFLECVQDMDHENMFWYRQDPGLGLRLIYFSYDVKMKEKGDIPEGYSVSREKKERFSLILESASTNQTSMYLCASSLRQGRAFFGQGTRLTVV.

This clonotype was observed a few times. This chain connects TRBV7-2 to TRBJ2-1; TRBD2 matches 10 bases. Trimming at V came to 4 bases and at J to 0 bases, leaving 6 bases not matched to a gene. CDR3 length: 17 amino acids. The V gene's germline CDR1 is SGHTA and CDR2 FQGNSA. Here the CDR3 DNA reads TGTGCCAGCAGCTCACAGCCTAGCGGGAGCTCCTACAATGAGCAGTTCTTC. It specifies CASSSQPSGSSYNEQFF.

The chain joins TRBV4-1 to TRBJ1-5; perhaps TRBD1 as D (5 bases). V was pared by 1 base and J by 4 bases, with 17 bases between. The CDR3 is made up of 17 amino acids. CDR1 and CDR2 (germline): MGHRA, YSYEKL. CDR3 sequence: CASSQAYPGTENQPQHF. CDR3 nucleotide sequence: TGCGCCAGCAGCCAAGCATACCCTGGGACCGAGAATCAGCCCCAGCATTTT.

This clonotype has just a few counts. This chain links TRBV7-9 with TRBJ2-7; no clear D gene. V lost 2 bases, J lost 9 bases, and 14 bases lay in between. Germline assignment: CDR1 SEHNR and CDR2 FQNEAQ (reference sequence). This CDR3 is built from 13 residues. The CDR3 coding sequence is TGTGCCAGCAGCTTAATCGGCGCGAAGGGGCAGTACTTC. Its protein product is CASSLIGAKGQYF.

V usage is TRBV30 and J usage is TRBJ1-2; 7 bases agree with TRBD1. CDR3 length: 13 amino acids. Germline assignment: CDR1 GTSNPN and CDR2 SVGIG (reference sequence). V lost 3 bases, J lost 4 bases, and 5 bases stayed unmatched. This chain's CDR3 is CAWRETGVYGYTF. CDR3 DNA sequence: TGTGCCTGGAGGGAAACAGGGGTCTATGGCTACACCTTC.